This T cell receptor (beta chain) originates from a study of cytomegalovirus exposure and HLA in healthy donors. This PCR relied on a set of 60 Vbeta primers and 13 Jbeta primers. Assay: immunoSEQ multiplex PCR; the TCRdb copy retains only in-frame clones and omits some. This sample has some 250,000 clones; about four fifths occur once, and the top ten carry approximately 5.3%. Findings and caveats of the study: TCR beta sequences reportedly predicted most subjects' HLA-A and HLA-B alleles accurately. Sequencing had likely introduced a cluster of highly shared sequence variants as an artifact. Donor immune exposure was known only as CMV serostatus.

Germline V gene sequence: CDR1 LNHDA, CDR2 SQIVND (reference sequence). The CDR3 sequence is 15 residues long. V shed 6 bases and J 2 bases; nucleotides not matched to a gene: 8. Turning to this clone: The antigen is not known.

The chain links TRBV19 to TRBJ2-3, with 7 bases aligning to TRBD2. The TCR comes from a woman aged 40-49 years in good health and CMV-seropositive. Sequenced material: PBMCs. In nucleotides, the CDR3 is TGTGCCAGTAGCCCCGGGACTACGTTCACAGATACGCAGTATTTT. This codes for CASSPGTTFTDTQYF.